The TCR beta chain described here comes from a study of cytomegalovirus exposure and HLA in healthy donors. As for the study in general: In an earlier analysis, approximately 120 million unique TCR beta sequences were found from 150 million to 200 million T cells.

The germline V and J ends were trimmed by 3 bases and 4 bases, with 6 bases remaining between them. The germline gives CDR1 SGDLS, CDR2 YYNGEE. The CDR3 is made up of 12 amino acids. Worth noting for this clone: Its target is not known.

General study points: It was assumed in the presence/absence analyses that sequencing depth was roughly uniform across donors. It was confirmed in vitro that three of the CMV-associated chains were specific for CMV antigens.

This PCR relied on a set of 60 Vbeta primers and 13 Jbeta primers. Method: immunoSEQ multiplex PCR; TCRdb's copy keeps in-frame clones and lacks some. Here the sample spans 160,000 or so clones, around 80% being singletons. The clonotype was recovered from a man in his late teens or twenties in good health and CMV-seropositive. The sequenced sample was PBMCs. The chain is built from TRBV9 and TRBJ2-3; D is unclear. The CDR3 DNA reads as TGTGCCAGCAGCGCCGACTCAGATACGCAGTATTTT. This translates into CASSADSDTQYF. The full variable domain, completed using reference TRBV9 and TRBJ2-3, is DSGVTQTPKHLITATGQRVTLRCSPRSGDLSVYWYQQSLDQGLQFLIQYYNGEERAKGNILERFSAQQFPDLHSELNLSSLELGDSALYFCASSADSDTQYFGPGTRLTVL.